The entry below describes one TCR beta chain. These data originate in a study of blood T cell repertoires in COVID-19. Study-level information: Acute and convalescent COVID-19 samples came from the United States, Italy and Spain.

Only in-frame clones appear in the TCRdb table, and some are missing; sequencing was by immunoSEQ multiplex PCR. The sample includes a few hundred thousand clones, about 85% of them seen just once. This sequence was found in a man between 40 and 49 years old who had recovered from COVID-19. Material: PBMCs or T cells enriched from blood (not recorded which).

The CDR3 protein is CASSPHRTDQETQYF. In nucleotides, the CDR3 is TGCGCCAGCAGCCCCCATCGGACAGATCAAGAGACCCAGTACTTC. The J gene is TRBJ2-5, the V gene TRBV5-1, with a possible D match to TRBD1 (6 bases). Germline V gene data show CDR1 as SGHRS and CDR2 as YFSETQ. CDR3 length: 15 residues. Trimming removed 4 bases from V and 2 bases from J, with 15 bases in between. Together with reference TRBV5-1 and TRBJ2-5, the CDR3 gives the full variable domain: KAGVTQTPRYLIKTRGQQVTLSCSPISGHRSVSWYQQTPGQGLQFLFEYFSETQRNKGNFPGRFSGRQFSNSRSEMNVSTLELGDSALYLCASSPHRTDQETQYFGPGTRLLVL.